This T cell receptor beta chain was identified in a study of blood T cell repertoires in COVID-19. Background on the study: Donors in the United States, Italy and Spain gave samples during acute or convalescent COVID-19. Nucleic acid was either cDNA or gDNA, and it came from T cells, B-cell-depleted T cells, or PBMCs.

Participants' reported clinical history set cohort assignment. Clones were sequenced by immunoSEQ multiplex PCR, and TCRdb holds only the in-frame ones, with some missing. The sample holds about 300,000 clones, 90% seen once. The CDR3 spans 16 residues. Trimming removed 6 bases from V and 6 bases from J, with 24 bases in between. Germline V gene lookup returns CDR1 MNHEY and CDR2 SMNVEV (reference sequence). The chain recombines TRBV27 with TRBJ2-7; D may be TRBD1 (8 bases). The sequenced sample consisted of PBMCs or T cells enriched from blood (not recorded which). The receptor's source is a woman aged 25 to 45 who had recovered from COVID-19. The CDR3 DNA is TGTGCCAGCAGGCCTATCACAGGGGGGGCCGTTCGCGAGCAGTACTTC. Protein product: CASRPITGGAVREQYF.